The TCR beta chain described here comes from a study of blood T cell repertoires in COVID-19. Study at large: PBMCs, B-cell-depleted T cells, or T cells provided the cDNA or gDNA that made up the material.

In the study's own analysis: Amplified reference gene primers provided the basis for estimating nucleated cell counts. The assay was immunoSEQ multiplex PCR, and TCRdb's table has in-frame clones only and misses some. Clone size and the V and J calls come from that table; the DNA yielded D and trimming. The sample records under 300,000 clones, roughly 88% being singletons. The CDR3 is made up of 13 amino acids. The ends were cut back, 0 bases at V and 7 bases at J, with 8 bases in the middle. The germline V gene has CDR1 SGDLS and CDR2 YYNGEE. Individuals drawn from some 25 US areas were roughly 18 to 89 years old. Participant reports of clinical history set cohort assignment.

Material for sequencing was PBMCs or T cells enriched from blood (not recorded which). The sequence derives from a woman aged 40-49 years with acute COVID-19. This chain uses TRBV9 with TRBJ2-1, with D possibly TRBD1 on 6 matching bases. CDR3 protein: CASSVAGANEQFF. In nucleotides, the CDR3 is TGTGCCAGCAGCGTAGCAGGGGCAAATGAGCAGTTCTTC.